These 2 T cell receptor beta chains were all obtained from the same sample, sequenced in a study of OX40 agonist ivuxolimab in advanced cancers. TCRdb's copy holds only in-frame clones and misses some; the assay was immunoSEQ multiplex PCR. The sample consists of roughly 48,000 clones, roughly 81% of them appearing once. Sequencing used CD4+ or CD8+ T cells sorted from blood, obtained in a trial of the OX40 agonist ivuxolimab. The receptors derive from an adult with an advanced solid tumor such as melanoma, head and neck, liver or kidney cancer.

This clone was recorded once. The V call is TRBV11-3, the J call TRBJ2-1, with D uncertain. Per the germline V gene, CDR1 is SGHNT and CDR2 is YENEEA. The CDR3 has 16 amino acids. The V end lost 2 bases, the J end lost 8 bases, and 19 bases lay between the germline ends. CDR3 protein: CASSLLSDSPEYEQFF. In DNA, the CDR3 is TGTGCCAGCAGCTTATTATCAGACTCCCCGGAGTATGAGCAGTTCTTC.

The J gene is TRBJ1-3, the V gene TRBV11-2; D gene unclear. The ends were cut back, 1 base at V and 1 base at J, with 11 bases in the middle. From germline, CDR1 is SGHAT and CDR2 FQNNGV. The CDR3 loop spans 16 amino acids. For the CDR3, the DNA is TGTGCCAGCAGCTTAGGCGAGCCCTGGTCTGGAAACACCATATATTTT. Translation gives CASSLGEPWSGNTIYF.